The 14 T cell receptor beta chains listed next were all sequenced from one sample in a study of CD8 T cells in ankylosing spondylitis. Study-wide results and limits: Ankylosing spondylitis blood seemed to carry a telltale TCR beta motif made of under ten highly homologous variants.

TCRdb reprocessed the 5' RACE reads with MiXCR, giving one entry per CDR3 protein. The repertoire has more than 500,000 distinct CDR3 sequences, less than 6% of them found once; the top ten carry approximately 4%. For these receptors, no antigen is known. Material: blood, either unsorted or a sorted T cell fraction (not recorded which). Every receptor here comes from a male donor with ankylosing spondylitis.

This clonotype was detected many times. The V gene is TRBV12-3 or TRBV12-4, the J gene TRBJ1-1; a weak D match, TRBD1 (6 bases). The CDR3 extends over 15 amino acids. V lost 6 bases to trimming and J lost 0 bases, with 14 bases between them. CDR3 sequence: CASRRGDTMNTEAFF. The CDR3 DNA reads TGTGCCAGCAGGAGGGGGGACACCATGAACACTGAAGCTTTCTTT.

This clonotype appeared many times. The chain links TRBV3-1 to TRBJ2-7; weak D call: TRBD2 (5 bases). Germline CDR1 and CDR2: LGHDT and YNNKEL (reference sequence). This CDR3 region has 16 residues. Trimming took off 0 bases at V and 7 bases at J, with 19 bases between the two ends. The CDR3 protein is CASSQDSGWETREQYF. CDR3 nucleotide sequence: TGTGCCAGCAGCCAAGATTCGGGATGGGAAACTAGAGAGCAGTACTTC.

This clonotype was observed at least ten times. The chain joins TRBV20-1 to TRBJ2-1; D possibly uses TRBD1 or TRBD2 (5 bases each). CDR1 DFQATT and CDR2 SNEGSKA come from the germline V gene (reference sequence). V lost 6 bases and J lost 15, with 21 bases in between. The CDR3 is 12 residues long. DNA of the CDR3: TGCAGTGCCTTGACGGACGGGGCGAGCGGGTTCTTC. It is translated as CSALTDGASGFF.

This clonotype appeared many times. This chain connects TRBV4-2 to TRBJ1-1, with 10 bases lining up with TRBD1. V lost 4 bases to trimming and J lost 6 bases; unmatched junction nucleotides: 8. This CDR3 has 15 residues. CDR1 LGHNA and CDR2 YNFKEQ come from the germline V gene. The DNA of the CDR3 is TGTGCCAGCAGCCCCATGACAGGGGGCGGTGCTGAAGCTTTCTTT. This sequence encodes CASSPMTGGGAEAFF.

This clonotype was recorded at least ten times. This chain joins TRBV20-1 and TRBJ2-7; no reliable D call. The V gene's germline CDR1 is DFQATT and CDR2 SNEGSKA (reference sequence). The CDR3 covers 11 residues. Trimming cost V 8 bases and J 3 bases, with 11 bases left between them. DNA of the CDR3: TGCAGTACGGGCAGTTACTACGAGCAGTACTTC. Amino acid sequence: CSTGSYYEQYF.

This clonotype was detected ten times or more. This chain uses TRBV5-1 with TRBJ2-7; D perhaps matches TRBD1 (5 bases). The CDR3 is made up of 16 amino acids. Germline V gives CDR1 SGHRS, CDR2 YFSETQ. V lost 4 bases and J 2 bases, leaving 19 bases between the germline ends. The CDR3 DNA reads TGCGCCAGCAGCCTCAAGCTGTTGGGGCGCACCTACGAGCAGTACTTC. Amino acid sequence: CASSLKLLGRTYEQYF. The full variable domain, in which reference TRBV5-1 and TRBJ2-7 provide the parts outside the CDR3, is KAGVTQTPRYLIKTRGQQVTLSCSPISGHRSVSWYQQTPGQGLQFLFEYFSETQRNKGNFPGRFSGRQFSNSRSEMNVSTLELGDSALYLCASSLKLLGRTYEQYFGPGTRLTVT.

Many counts were recorded for this clonotype. The gene calls are TRBV4-3 and TRBJ2-1; D call uncertain. Trimming stripped 4 bases from V and 0 bases from J, with 10 bases between. There are 15 residues in the CDR3. The germline V gene encodes CDR1 LGHNA and CDR2 YSLEER. The DNA of the CDR3 is TGCGCCAGCAGCCCCCATTTCAGCTCCTACAATGAGCAGTTCTTC. Translating gives CASSPHFSSYNEQFF.

In this sample, this clonotype turned up many times. The J gene is TRBJ2-1, the V gene TRBV20-1; D ambiguous. CDR1 and CDR2 from the germline V gene are DFQATT and SNEGSKA (reference sequence). The CDR3 runs to 11 residues. Trimming stripped 3 bases from V and 9 bases from J, with 9 bases between. The CDR3 loop reads CSARFTVEQFF. As DNA, the CDR3 is TGCAGTGCTAGGTTCACCGTTGAGCAGTTCTTC.

This clonotype was found many times. J is TRBJ2-2 and V is TRBV5-1; D is possibly TRBD2 (5 bases). Germline CDR1 reads SGHRS; CDR2 reads YFSETQ. This CDR3 has 14 amino acids. Trimming shortened V by 6 bases and J by 7 bases, and 16 bases separated the two germline ends. In nucleotides, the CDR3 is TGCGCCAGCACCGAGGGCCTAGTCGACGGGGAGCTGTTTTTT. Translating it yields CASTEGLVDGELFF.

This clonotype was counted ten times or more. Here the CDR3 reads CASSLPLYRNAENTEAFF. The CDR3 DNA reads TGTGCCAGCAGCCTTCCTCTGTACAGGAATGCGGAGAACACTGAAGCTTTCTTT. The chain carries TRBV28 and TRBJ1-1, with D perhaps TRBD1 (5 bases). The germline gives CDR1 MDHEN, CDR2 SYDVKM. V lost 6 bases and J 1 base, leaving 24 bases between the germline ends. The CDR3 covers 18 residues.

This clonotype was seen ten or more times. The chain carries TRBV7-2 and TRBJ1-2; D not resolved. The CDR3 loop spans 15 amino acids. Trimming cost V 1 base and J 3 bases, with 12 bases left between them. The germline V gene has CDR1 SGHTA and CDR2 FQGNSA. DNA of the CDR3: TGTGCCAGCAGCTTAGAGTCAGAATGGGACTATGGCTACACCTTC. Amino acids: CASSLESEWDYGYTF.

The sample holds many counts of this clonotype. V gene TRBV7-9 combines with J gene TRBJ2-7; 8 bases are a match to TRBD1. This CDR3 has 15 amino acids. From germline, CDR1 is SEHNR and CDR2 FQNEAQ (reference sequence). J gave up 0 bases and V 5 bases, and 6 bases lay outside the gene matches. The CDR3 reads CASSIGQGGSYEQYF. The CDR3 DNA follows: TGTGCCAGCAGCATAGGACAGGGAGGCTCCTACGAGCAGTACTTC.

At least ten counts were recorded for this clonotype. The rearrangement links TRBV12-3 or TRBV12-4 to TRBJ2-1; D unclear. Trimming shortened V by 6 bases and J by 10 bases, and 10 bases separated the two germline ends. The CDR3 totals 11 residues. The CDR3 nucleotides are TGTGCCAGCAGCTGGAACCGGGAGCAGTTCTTC. Protein sequence: CASSWNREQFF.

This clonotype has at least ten counts. This chain links TRBV9 with TRBJ1-6, with 7 nucleotides matching TRBD1. V shed 4 bases, J shed 14 bases, and the junction held 12 bases outside the gene matches. The V gene's germline CDR1 is SGDLS and CDR2 YYNGEE. This CDR3 is built from 14 residues. The CDR3 here is CASSPHRGGIALHF. CDR3 nucleotide sequence: TGTGCCAGCAGCCCCCACAGGGGAGGTATAGCCCTCCACTTT.